The next 2 T cell receptor beta chains were all read from a single sample in a study of blood T cell repertoires in COVID-19. Produced via immunoSEQ multiplex PCR; TCRdb's table is partial and in-frame only. The data hold tens of thousands of clones, with 83% observed a single time. Sequenced: peripheral blood. Receptors originate from a man aged 50 to 60 with active COVID-19.

This chain links TRBV5-1 with TRBJ2-5, with a tentative D call TRBD2 (5 bases). This CDR3 spans 14 amino acids. V shed 3 bases and J shed 2 bases, with 11 bases lying between them. Germline loops: CDR1 SGHRS, CDR2 YFSETQ. CDR3 nucleotides: TGCGCCAGCAGCTCCTCGGGGATACAAGAGACCCAGTACTTC. It is translated as CASSSSGIQETQYF.

J is TRBJ2-4 and V is TRBV7-9, with D perhaps matching TRBD1 (5 bases). The CDR3 is made up of 17 amino acids. CDR1 and CDR2 (germline): SEHNR, FQNEAQ (reference sequence). The V gene lost 4 bases and the J gene lost 0 bases, with 16 bases spanning the gap. CDR3 sequence: CASSSLSLGLAKNIQYF. The CDR3 DNA sequence: TGTGCCAGCAGCTCCCTATCCCTGGGGCTAGCCAAAAACATTCAGTACTTC.